The 3 T cell receptor beta chains given below trace back to one sample, sequenced in a study of blood T cell repertoires in COVID-19. The repertoire was sequenced with immunoSEQ multiplex PCR; TCRdb's copy has only in-frame clones and lacks some. In the table there are a few hundred thousand clones, about 91% of which are singletons. The material sequenced was peripheral blood. All receptors derive from a woman aged 30 to 39 with COVID-19, enrolled during active disease.

This clone was found once. The chain combines TRBV14 with TRBJ1-4; D might be TRBD1 (5 bases). V shed 1 base and J shed 5 bases, with 8 bases lying between them. The germline V gene has CDR1 SGHDN and CDR2 FVKESK. The CDR3 is 14 residues long. Written as DNA, the CDR3 is TGTGCCAGCAGCCAAGGACAGTTGAATGAAAAACTGTTTTTT. Amino acids: CASSQGQLNEKLFF.

The chain is built from TRBV29-1 and TRBJ2-5; TRBD1 agrees at 7 bases. This CDR3 is 13 amino acids long. V was clipped by 4 bases and J by 1 base; unmatched bases: 3. Germline values: CDR1 SQVTM, CDR2 ANQGSEA. The CDR3 bases are TGCAGCGTTGCGGCAGGGGGCCAAGAGACCCAGTACTTC. Protein sequence: CSVAAGGQETQYF. Using reference TRBV29-1 and TRBJ2-5 for the parts outside the CDR3, the full variable domain is SAVISQKPSRDICQRGTSLTIQCQVDSQVTMMFWYRQQPGQSLTLIATANQGSEATYESGFVIDKFPISRPNLTFSTLTVSNMSPEDSSIYLCSVAAGGQETQYFGPGTRLLVL.

The chain is built from TRBV5-1 and TRBJ2-3; possibly TRBD2 for D (6 bases). V shed 4 bases and J shed 0 bases, with 15 bases lying between them. The CDR3 covers 16 residues. Germline lookup yields CDR1 SGHRS and CDR2 YFSETQ. The CDR3 here is CASSGGTRTSTDTQYF. DNA for the CDR3: TGCGCCAGCAGCGGAGGGACTCGGACTAGCACAGATACGCAGTATTTT.